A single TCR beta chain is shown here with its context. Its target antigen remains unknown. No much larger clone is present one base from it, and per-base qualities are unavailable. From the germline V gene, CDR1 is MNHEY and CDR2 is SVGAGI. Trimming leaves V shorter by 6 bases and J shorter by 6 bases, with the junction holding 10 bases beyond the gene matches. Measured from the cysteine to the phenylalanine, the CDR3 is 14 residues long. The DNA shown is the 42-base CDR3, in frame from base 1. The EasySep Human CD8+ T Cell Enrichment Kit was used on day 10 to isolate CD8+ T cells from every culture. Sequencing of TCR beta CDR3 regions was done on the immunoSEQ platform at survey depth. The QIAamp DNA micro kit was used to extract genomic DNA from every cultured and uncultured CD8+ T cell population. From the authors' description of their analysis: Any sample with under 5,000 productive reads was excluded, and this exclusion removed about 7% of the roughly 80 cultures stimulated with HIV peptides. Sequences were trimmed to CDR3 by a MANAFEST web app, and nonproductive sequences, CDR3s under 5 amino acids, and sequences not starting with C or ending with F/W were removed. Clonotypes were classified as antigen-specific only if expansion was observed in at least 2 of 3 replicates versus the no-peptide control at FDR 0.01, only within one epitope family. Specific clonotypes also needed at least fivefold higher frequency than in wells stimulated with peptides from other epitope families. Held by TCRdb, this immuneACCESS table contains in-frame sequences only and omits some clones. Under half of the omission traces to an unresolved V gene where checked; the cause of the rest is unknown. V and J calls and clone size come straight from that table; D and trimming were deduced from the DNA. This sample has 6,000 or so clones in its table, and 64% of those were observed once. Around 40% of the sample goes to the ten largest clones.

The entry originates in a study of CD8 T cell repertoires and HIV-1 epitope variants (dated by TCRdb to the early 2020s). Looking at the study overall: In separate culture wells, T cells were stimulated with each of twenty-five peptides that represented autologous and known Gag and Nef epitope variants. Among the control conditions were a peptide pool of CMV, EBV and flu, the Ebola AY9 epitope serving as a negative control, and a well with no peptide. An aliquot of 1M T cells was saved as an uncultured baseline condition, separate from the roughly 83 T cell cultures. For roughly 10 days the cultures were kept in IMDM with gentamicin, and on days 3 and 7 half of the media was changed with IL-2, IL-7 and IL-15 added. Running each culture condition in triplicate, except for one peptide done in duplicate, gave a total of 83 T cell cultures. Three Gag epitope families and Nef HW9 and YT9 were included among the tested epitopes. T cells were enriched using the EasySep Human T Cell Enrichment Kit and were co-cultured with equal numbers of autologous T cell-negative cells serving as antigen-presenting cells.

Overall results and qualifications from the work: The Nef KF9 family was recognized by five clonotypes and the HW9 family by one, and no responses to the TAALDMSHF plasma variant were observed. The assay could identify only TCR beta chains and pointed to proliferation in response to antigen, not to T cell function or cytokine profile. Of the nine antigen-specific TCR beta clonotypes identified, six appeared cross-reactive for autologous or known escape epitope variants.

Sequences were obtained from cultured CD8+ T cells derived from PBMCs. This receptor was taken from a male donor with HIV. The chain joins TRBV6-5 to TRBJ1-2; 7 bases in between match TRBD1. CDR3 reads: CASSPQGGADGYTF. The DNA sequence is TGTGCCAGCAGCCCTCAAGGGGGCGCGGATGGCTACACCTTC.